This TCR beta chain was recorded in a study of identifying expanded T cells in peripheral blood. Study-wide points: Roughly 1.1 clones differed between technical replicates, versus around 16 and 19 over time. Two-week clone count variance significantly increased as total template count grew.

CDR1 is SGHAT and CDR2 is FQNNGV in the germline V gene. V lost 3 bases, J lost 2 bases, and 10 bases lay in between. This CDR3 spans 14 amino acids. Clones were sequenced by immunoSEQ multiplex PCR, and TCRdb holds only the in-frame ones, with some missing. The sample holds 70,000 to 95,000 clones; roughly 90% are singletons and the top ten take around 7%. About this clone: Antigen: not known.

Collection occurred without any documented infections or immune events in donors. The source is a person between 18 and 75 years old in good health. The chain uses TRBV11-2 and TRBJ1-2; a weak D match, TRBD1 (6 bases). The source material was blood. CDR3 in DNA: TGTGCCAGCAGCTTGGCAGGGGCCAACTATGGCTACACCTTC. Protein: CASSLAGANYGYTF.